This TCR beta chain was captured in a study of T cells after posttransplantation cyclophosphamide. Regarding the study as a whole: After PTCy, TRB diversity resembled that of CNI/methotrexate controls. Skin or GI-infiltrating T cells shared few TRB sequences with blood.

Details on this clone: The antigen is unknown.

Busulfan-fludarabine conditioning, marrow transplant, and cyclophosphamide on days +3 and +4 were administered. TCRdb keeps only in-frame clones here, not all; method: immunoSEQ multiplex PCR. The table lists tens of thousands of clones, roughly nine tenths of them singletons. The sample here was PBMCs, taken after allogeneic stem cell transplant with posttransplant cyclophosphamide. The receptor's source is a female patient under 45 who received an allogeneic stem cell transplant from an unrelated donor, was CMV-positive, and had no GVHD. A share of the T cells may be of graft donor origin.

The CDR3, as DNA: TGTGCCAGCAGTTTCGTTGGCGGGGGGGGAGAGACCCAGTACTTC. Protein product: CASSFVGGGGETQYF. The rearrangement uses TRBV27 and TRBJ2-5; 9 bases match TRBD2. J lost 4 bases, V lost 3 bases, and 6 bases had no gene match. The CDR3 has 15 residues. CDR1 MNHEY and CDR2 SMNVEV come from the germline V gene (reference sequence).